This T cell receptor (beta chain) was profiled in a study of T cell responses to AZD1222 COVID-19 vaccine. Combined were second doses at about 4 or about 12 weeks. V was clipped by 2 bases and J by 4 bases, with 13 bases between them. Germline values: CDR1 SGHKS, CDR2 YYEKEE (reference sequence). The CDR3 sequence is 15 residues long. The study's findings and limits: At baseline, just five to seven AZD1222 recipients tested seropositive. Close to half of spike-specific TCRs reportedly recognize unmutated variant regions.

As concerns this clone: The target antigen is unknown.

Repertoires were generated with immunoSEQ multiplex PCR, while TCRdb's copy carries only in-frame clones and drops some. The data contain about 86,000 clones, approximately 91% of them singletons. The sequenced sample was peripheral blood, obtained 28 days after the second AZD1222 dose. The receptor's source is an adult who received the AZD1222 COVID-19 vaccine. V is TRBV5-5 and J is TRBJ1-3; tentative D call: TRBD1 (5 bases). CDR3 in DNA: TGTGCCAGCAGCTTAGTTGGGGGAGAAGGAAACACCATATATTTT. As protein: CASSLVGGEGNTIYF.